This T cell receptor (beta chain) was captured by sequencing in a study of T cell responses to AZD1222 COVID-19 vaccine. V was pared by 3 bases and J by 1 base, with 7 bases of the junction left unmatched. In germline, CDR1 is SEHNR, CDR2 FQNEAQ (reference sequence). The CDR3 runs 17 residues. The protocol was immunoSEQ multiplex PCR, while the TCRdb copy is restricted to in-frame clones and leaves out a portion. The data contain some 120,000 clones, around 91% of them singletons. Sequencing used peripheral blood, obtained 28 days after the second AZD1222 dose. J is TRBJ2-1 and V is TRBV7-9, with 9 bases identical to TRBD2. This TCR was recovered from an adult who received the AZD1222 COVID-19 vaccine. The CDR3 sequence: CASSFLPSGRSYNEQFF. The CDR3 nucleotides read TGTGCCAGCAGCTTCCTTCCGAGCGGGAGGTCCTACAATGAGCAGTTCTTC.